This T cell receptor (beta chain) was captured by sequencing in a study of graft-versus-host responses after intestinal transplantation. The CDR3 has 15 residues. Germline V lookup: CDR1 MNHEY, CDR2 SMNVEV (reference sequence). Trimming cost V 4 bases and J 8 bases; bases outside gene matches: 9. Profiled with immunoSEQ multiplex PCR; TCRdb holds only in-frame clones, not every one. Here the sample spans 95,000 to 110,000 clones, approximately 93% being singletons. On this clone: What it binds is not known.

This sequence was found in a human donor who received an intestinal transplant. The genes are TRBV27 and TRBJ2-4; 9 bases align to TRBD1. The input for sequencing was unstimulated CD8+ T cells sorted from spleen or lymph node cells, taken before intestinal transplant. The CDR3 sequence: CASSSYSTGGDIQYF. The CDR3 DNA follows: TGTGCCAGCAGTTCCTACTCGACAGGGGGGGACATTCAGTACTTC.